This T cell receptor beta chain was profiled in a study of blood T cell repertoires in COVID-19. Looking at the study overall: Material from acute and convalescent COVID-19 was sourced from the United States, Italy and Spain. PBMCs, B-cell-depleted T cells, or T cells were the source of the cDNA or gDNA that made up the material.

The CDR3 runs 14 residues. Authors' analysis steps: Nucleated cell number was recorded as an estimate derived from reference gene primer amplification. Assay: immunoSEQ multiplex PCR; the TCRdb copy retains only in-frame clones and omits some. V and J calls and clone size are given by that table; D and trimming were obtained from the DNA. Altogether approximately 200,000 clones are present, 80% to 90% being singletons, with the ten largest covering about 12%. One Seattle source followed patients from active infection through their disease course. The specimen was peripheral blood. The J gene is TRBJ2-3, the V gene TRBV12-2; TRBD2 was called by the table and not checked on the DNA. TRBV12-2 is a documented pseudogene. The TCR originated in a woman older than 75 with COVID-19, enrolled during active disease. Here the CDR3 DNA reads TGTGCATTTCCCACTAGCGGGGGGGAGGATACGCAGTATTTT. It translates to CAFPTSGGEDTQYF.